The present T cell receptor beta chain was sequenced within a study of CD8+ T cells in alopecia areata. The CDR3 runs to 13 residues. Deletions cut 0 bases from V and 7 bases from J, with 9 bases between. In germline, CDR1 is SQVTM, CDR2 ANQGSEA. Treatment meaning: oral pan-JAK inhibitor, 5-10 mg twice daily. The authors extracted RNA and reverse transcribed it into cDNA as the sequencing template. Repertoires were generated with immunoSEQ multiplex PCR, while TCRdb's copy carries only in-frame clones and drops some. The sample carries 90,000 to 150,000 clones, 53% recorded once. J is TRBJ1-4 and V is TRBV29-1; possibly TRBD1 for D (5 bases). The specimen comprised CD4+ T cells sorted from blood, sampled at week 4, from a patient treated with tofacitinib. The sequence derives from a human donor with alopecia areata. For the CDR3, the DNA is TGCAGCGTTGAAGACTGGGGCTCTGAAAAACTGTTTTTT. Translating it yields CSVEDWGSEKLFF.